The next 22 T cell receptor beta chains were all read from a single sample in a study of blood T cell repertoires in COVID-19. Measured with immunoSEQ multiplex PCR; TCRdb has only the in-frame clones, and not every one. The sample shows 400,000 to 550,000 clones, approximately 90% of them seen only once. Sequencing was performed on peripheral blood. The receptors stem from a woman aged 30 to 39 with acute or convalescent COVID-19.

This clone was observed once. V gene TRBV9 combines with J gene TRBJ2-1; TRBD2 is a possible D gene (5 bases). CDR3 length equals 14 residues. From germline, CDR1 is SGDLS and CDR2 YYNGEE. Deletions cut 0 bases from V and 7 bases from J, with 11 bases between. The CDR3 bases are TGTGCCAGCAGCGTAGTTGGGAGTACGAATGAGCAGTTCTTC. Translation: CASSVVGSTNEQFF.

The chain combines TRBV4-1 with TRBJ1-4; 12 bases fit TRBD1. Germline V lookup: CDR1 MGHRA, CDR2 YSYEKL. V was clipped by 4 bases and J by 4 bases; unmatched bases: 10. CDR3 length equals 18 residues. Written as DNA, the CDR3 is TGCGCCAGCAGCCCCGCCGGGACAGGGGGCTCGGATAATGAAAAACTGTTTTTT. This codes for CASSPAGTGGSDNEKLFF.

The rearrangement uses TRBV27 and TRBJ2-1, with 8 bases matching TRBD1. The CDR3 spans 15 residues. Trimming took 2 bases from V and 7 from J; bases not matched to a gene: 7. Germline CDR1 reads MNHEY; CDR2 reads SMNVEV (reference sequence). The CDR3 DNA sequence: TGTGCCAGCAGTTTACTGGACAGGGCTAGGAATGAGCAGTTCTTC. Protein: CASSLLDRARNEQFF.

V usage is TRBV28 and J usage is TRBJ2-7, with TRBD2 as a possible D gene (6 bases). Germline assignment: CDR1 MDHEN and CDR2 SYDVKM. Trimming stripped 5 bases from V and 0 bases from J, with 11 bases between. The CDR3 runs 14 residues. In nucleotides, the CDR3 is TGTGCCAGCAGTCGGGACTTAAGCTCCTACGAGCAGTACTTC. Protein sequence: CASSRDLSSYEQYF.

The chain links TRBV27 to TRBJ2-2; 7 bases fit TRBD1. V lost 8 bases to trimming and J lost 1 base; unmatched junction nucleotides: 1. CDR3 length: 13 amino acids. Germline lookup yields CDR1 MNHEY and CDR2 SMNVEV (reference sequence). DNA of the CDR3: TGTGCCAGCGCAGGGGGGAACACCGGGGAGCTGTTTTTT. Its protein is CASAGGNTGELFF.

The J gene is TRBJ2-1, the V gene TRBV4-1; 8 bases are a match to TRBD2. Germline CDR1 MGHRA, CDR2 YSYEKL. V lost 1 base and J lost 7; bases outside the gene matches: 9. There are 16 residues in the CDR3. CDR3 residues: CASSQVVGGARNEQFF. The CDR3, as DNA: TGCGCCAGCAGCCAAGTGGTCGGGGGGGCTAGAAATGAGCAGTTCTTC.

This chain connects TRBV19 to TRBJ1-1; 8 bases align to TRBD1. Germline loops: CDR1 LNHDA, CDR2 SQIVND (reference sequence). The length of the CDR3 is 15 residues. Trimming took 5 bases from V and 3 from J; bases not matched to a gene: 8. The CDR3 sequence is CASSLHRGRDTEAFF. As DNA, the CDR3 is TGTGCCAGTAGTCTACACAGGGGGAGGGACACTGAAGCTTTCTTT.

This clone was detected once. The CDR3 protein is CASSIDREWQPQHF. The DNA of the CDR3 is TGTGCCAGCAGTATAGACAGGGAATGGCAGCCCCAGCATTTT. The genes are TRBV6-5 and TRBJ1-5; 7 bases line up with TRBD1. Germline trimming cut 5 bases from V and 7 bases from J; bases unmatched to any gene: 8. CDR1 is MNHEY and CDR2 is SVGAGI in the germline V gene. There are 14 residues in the CDR3.

J is TRBJ1-2 and V is TRBV12-3 or TRBV12-4; D is possibly TRBD1 (5 bases). CDR3 size: 13 residues. Trimming took off 1 base at V and 6 bases at J, with 9 bases between the two ends. The CDR3 sequence: CASSLEGRDGYTF. CDR3 DNA sequence: TGTGCCAGCAGTTTAGAGGGGAGGGATGGCTACACCTTC.

The V call is TRBV6-1, the J call TRBJ2-7; the D is unclear. The germline V gene has CDR1 MNHNS and CDR2 SASEGT. This CDR3 is built from 15 residues. V dropped 1 base and J dropped 1 base, with 11 bases sitting between them. The CDR3 protein is CASSEGSSTSYEQYF. The CDR3 DNA follows: TGTGCCAGCAGTGAAGGGTCTAGTACATCCTACGAGCAGTACTTC.

The genes are TRBV5-1 and TRBJ2-5; 15 positions match TRBD2. The CDR3 covers 17 residues. The germline gives CDR1 SGHRS, CDR2 YFSETQ. The V and J ends lost 4 bases and 2 bases, in that order; junction bases with no gene match: 6. CDR3 coding DNA: TGCGCCAGCAGCCTGGGACTAGCGGGGGGTACACAAGAGACCCAGTACTTC. Its protein is CASSLGLAGGTQETQYF.

This chain connects TRBV3-1 (or the pseudogene TRBV3-2) to TRBJ2-1; TRBD2 aligns across 7 bases. Per the germline V gene, CDR1 is LGHDT and CDR2 is YNNKEL (reference sequence). V dropped 6 bases and J dropped 4; count of bases not matched to a gene: 12. This CDR3 has 16 residues. The CDR3 region has the DNA TGTGCCAGCAGTCCCAGCGGGAACCTTAAATACAATGAGCAGTTCTTC. It yields the protein CASSPSGNLKYNEQFF.

This chain links TRBV6-4 with TRBJ2-1; 10 bases align to TRBD2. Losses at the gene ends were 4 bases for V and 0 bases for J; bases not matched to a gene: 3. The CDR3 totals 16 residues. CDR1 is MRHNA, CDR2 SNTAGT, per germline. CDR3 nucleotides: TGTGCCAGCAGTGTTAGCGGGGGGAGCTCCTACAATGAGCAGTTCTTC. It translates to CASSVSGGSSYNEQFF.

Concerning this clone itself: The same CDR3 can be traced to other DNA sequences in this sample. This chain links TRBV11-2 with TRBJ2-7; 10 nucleotides align to TRBD1. Germline assignment: CDR1 SGHAT and CDR2 FQNNGV. The CDR3 length is 14 residues. J was trimmed by 4 bases and V by 1 base; bases with no gene match: 1. CDR3 residues: CASSLGTGGYEQYF. Written as DNA, the CDR3 is TGTGCCAGCAGCTTAGGGACAGGGGGATACGAGCAGTACTTC. The full variable domain, with the rest looked up from reference TRBV11-2 and TRBJ2-7, is EAGVAQSPRYKIIEKRQSVAFWCNPISGHATLYWYQQILGQGPKLLIQFQNNGVVDDSQLPKDRFSAERLKGVDSTLKIQPAKLEDSAVYLCASSLGTGGYEQYFGPGTRLTVT.

This clone was seen once. The rearrangement joins TRBV9 to TRBJ1-2, with D perhaps matching TRBD1 (5 bases). Trimming took 3 bases from V and 0 from J, leaving 18 bases between them. This CDR3 is built from 17 residues. Germline CDR1 and CDR2: SGDLS and YYNGEE. CDR3 sequence: CASSASLTGLANYGYTF. CDR3 coding DNA: TGTGCCAGCAGCGCCTCGCTAACAGGCTTAGCTAACTATGGCTACACCTTC. Filled out from reference TRBV9 and TRBJ1-2, the complete variable domain reads DSGVTQTPKHLITATGQRVTLRCSPRSGDLSVYWYQQSLDQGLQFLIQYYNGEERAKGNILERFSAQQFPDLHSELNLSSLELGDSALYFCASSASLTGLANYGYTFGSGTRLTVV.

CDR3 in amino acids: CASNRRGGEDTQYF. As DNA, the CDR3 is TGTGCCAGTAACCGGCGGGGGGGAGAAGATACGCAGTATTTT. The chain combines TRBV19 with TRBJ2-3; 9 bases are shared with TRBD2. CDR3 length equals 14 residues. Germline CDR1 and CDR2: LNHDA and SQIVND (reference sequence). V trimming: 7 bases; J trimming: 5 bases; junction bases outside the gene matches: 7.

J is TRBJ1-1 and V is TRBV28, with D perhaps matching TRBD1 (6 bases). This CDR3 has 14 residues. V was pared by 4 bases and J by 11 bases, with 20 bases between. Germline V gives CDR1 MDHEN, CDR2 SYDVKM. Here the CDR3 reads CASSSPGHHPGAFF. The CDR3 nucleotides read TGTGCCAGCAGTTCTCCGGGACACCACCCGGGTGCTTTCTTT.

The J gene is TRBJ1-4, the V gene TRBV3-1 (or the pseudogene TRBV3-2); D ambiguous. Between the trimmed V and J ends, which lost 4 bases and 0 bases, there was a span of 15 bases. Germline lookup yields CDR1 LGHDT and CDR2 YNNKEL (reference sequence). The CDR3 runs to 17 residues. CDR3 sequence: CASSLDPKRPTNEKLFF. The CDR3 region has the DNA TGTGCCAGCAGCCTGGACCCGAAGCGGCCAACTAATGAAAAACTGTTTTTT.

The chain links TRBV30 to TRBJ1-5; D is possibly TRBD1 (5 bases). The CDR3 runs 13 residues. Deletions cut 2 bases from V and 7 bases from J, with 12 bases between. The germline V gene has CDR1 GTSNPN and CDR2 SVGIG (reference sequence). In DNA form, the CDR3 reads TGTGCCTGGAGTAAGGGGATGTCGCAGCCCCAGCATTTT. Translation gives CAWSKGMSQPQHF. The variable domain in full, completed from reference TRBV30 and TRBJ1-5, reads SQTIHQWPATLVQPVGSPLSLECTVEGTSNPNLYWYRQAAGRGLQLLFYSVGIGQISSEVPQNLSASRPQDRQFILSSKKLLLSDSGFYLCAWSKGMSQPQHFGDGTRLSIL.

This chain uses TRBV10-2 with TRBJ2-5, with 12 bases matching TRBD2. This CDR3 comprises 17 residues. V trimming: 6 bases; J trimming: 4 bases; junction bases outside the gene matches: 12. Germline lookup yields CDR1 WSHSY and CDR2 SAAADI. Here the CDR3 reads CASRPRGASGGAETQYF. The DNA of the CDR3 is TGCGCCAGCAGGCCCCGGGGGGCTAGCGGGGGGGCAGAGACCCAGTACTTC.

This chain uses TRBV5-4 with TRBJ2-7, with 9 bases that match TRBD1. CDR3 length: 15 amino acids. From germline, CDR1 is SGHNT and CDR2 YYREEE (reference sequence). V gave up 4 bases and J gave up 0 bases; unmatched junction bases: 5. The CDR3 coding sequence is TGTGCCAGCAGCCGGACAGGGGACTACTCCTACGAGCAGTACTTC. Translating gives CASSRTGDYSYEQYF.

This clone occurred once. J is TRBJ2-1 and V is TRBV5-1, with 8 bases identical to TRBD1. CDR3 length: 14 residues. V was pared by 6 bases and J by 6 bases, with 8 bases of the junction left unmatched. Germline CDR1 and CDR2: SGHRS and YFSETQ. Here the CDR3 reads CASMGQGATNEQFF. CDR3 in DNA: TGCGCCAGCATGGGGCAGGGGGCGACCAATGAGCAGTTCTTC.